This TCR beta chain comes out of a study of T cells in localized non-small cell lung cancer. Repertoires were generated with immunoSEQ multiplex PCR, while TCRdb's copy carries only in-frame clones and drops some. The data contain about 59,000 clones, around 90% of them singletons. The CDR3 spans 15 residues. Germline V CDR1 and CDR2: MNHEY, SVGAGI. Trimming took 0 bases from V and 4 from J, leaving 10 bases between them. The sequence was collected from a man aged 40 to 70 with stage I squamous cell lung carcinoma. This chain links TRBV6-5 with TRBJ1-3; tentatively, D is TRBD1 (5 bases). The sequences come from peripheral blood, collected before any cancer treatment. CDR3 region: CASSYSGGRGNTIYF. The CDR3 DNA is TGTGCCAGCAGTTACTCGGGGGGACGCGGAAACACCATATATTTT.